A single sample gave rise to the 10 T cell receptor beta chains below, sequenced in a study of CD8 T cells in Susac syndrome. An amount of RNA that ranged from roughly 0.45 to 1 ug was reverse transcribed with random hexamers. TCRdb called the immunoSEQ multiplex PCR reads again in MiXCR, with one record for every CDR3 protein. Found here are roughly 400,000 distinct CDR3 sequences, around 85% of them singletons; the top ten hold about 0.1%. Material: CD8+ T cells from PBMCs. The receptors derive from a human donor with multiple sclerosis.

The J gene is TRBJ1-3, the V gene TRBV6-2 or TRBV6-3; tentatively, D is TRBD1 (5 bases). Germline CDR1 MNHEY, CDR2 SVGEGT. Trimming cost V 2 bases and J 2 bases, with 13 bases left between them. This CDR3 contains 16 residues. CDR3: CASSYGQGEAGNTIYF. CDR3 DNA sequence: TGTGCCAGCAGTTACGGGCAGGGCGAAGCTGGAAACACCATATATTTT.

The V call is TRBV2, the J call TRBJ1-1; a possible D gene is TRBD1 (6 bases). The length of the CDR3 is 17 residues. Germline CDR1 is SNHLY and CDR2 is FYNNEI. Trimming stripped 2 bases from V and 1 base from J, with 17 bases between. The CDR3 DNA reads TGTGCCAGCAGTGAACCGGGACATCCGACTTGGAACACTGAAGCTTTCTTT. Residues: CASSEPGHPTWNTEAFF.

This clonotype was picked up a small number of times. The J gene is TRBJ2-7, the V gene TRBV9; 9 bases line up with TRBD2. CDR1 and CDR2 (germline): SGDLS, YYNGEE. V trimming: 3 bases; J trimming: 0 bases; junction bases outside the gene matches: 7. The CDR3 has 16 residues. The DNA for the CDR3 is TGTGCCAGCAGCGCTAGCGGGACCTCCTTCTCCTACGAGCAGTACTTC. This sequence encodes CASSASGTSFSYEQYF.

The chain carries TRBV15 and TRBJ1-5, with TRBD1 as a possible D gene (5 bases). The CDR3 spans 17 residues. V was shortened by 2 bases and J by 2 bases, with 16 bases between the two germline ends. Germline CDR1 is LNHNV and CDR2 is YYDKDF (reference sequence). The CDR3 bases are TGTGCCACCAGCAGATTGGGTGGTGGGGCCGGCAATCAGCCCCAGCATTTT. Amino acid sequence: CATSRLGGGAGNQPQHF.

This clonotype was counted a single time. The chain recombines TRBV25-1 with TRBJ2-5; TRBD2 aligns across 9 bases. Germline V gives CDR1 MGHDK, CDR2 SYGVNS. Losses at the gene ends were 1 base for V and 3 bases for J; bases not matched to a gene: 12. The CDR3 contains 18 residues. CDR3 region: CASSEFVFRPSGKETQYF. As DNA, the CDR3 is TGTGCCAGCAGTGAATTCGTCTTCCGGCCTAGCGGGAAAGAGACCCAGTACTTC.

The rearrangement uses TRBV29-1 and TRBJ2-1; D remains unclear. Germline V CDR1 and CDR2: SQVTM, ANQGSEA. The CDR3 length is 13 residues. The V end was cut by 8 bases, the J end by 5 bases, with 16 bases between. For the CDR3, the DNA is TGCAGCCTAGGACGCCAAAATAACAATGAGCAGTTCTTC. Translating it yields CSLGRQNNNEQFF.

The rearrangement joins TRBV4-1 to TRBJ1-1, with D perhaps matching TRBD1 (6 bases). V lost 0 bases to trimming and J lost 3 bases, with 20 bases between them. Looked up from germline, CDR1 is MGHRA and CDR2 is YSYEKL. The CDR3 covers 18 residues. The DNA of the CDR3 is TGCGCCAGCAGCCAAGATGGGGGAATAAGGGGGACGGACACTGAAGCTTTCTTT. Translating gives CASSQDGGIRGTDTEAFF.

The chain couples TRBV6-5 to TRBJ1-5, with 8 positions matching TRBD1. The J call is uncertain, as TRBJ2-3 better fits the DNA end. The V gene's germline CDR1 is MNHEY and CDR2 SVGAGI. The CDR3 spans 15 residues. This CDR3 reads CASSYSGGENQPQYF. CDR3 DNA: TGTGCCAGCAGTTATTCAGGGGGCGAGAATCAGCCCCAGTATTTT.

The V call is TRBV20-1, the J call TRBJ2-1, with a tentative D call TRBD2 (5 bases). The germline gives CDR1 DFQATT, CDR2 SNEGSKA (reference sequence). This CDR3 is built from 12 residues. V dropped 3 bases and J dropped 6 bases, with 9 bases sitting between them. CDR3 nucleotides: TGCAGTGCTAGTGTGGGAGCCAATGAGCAGTTCTTC. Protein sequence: CSASVGANEQFF.

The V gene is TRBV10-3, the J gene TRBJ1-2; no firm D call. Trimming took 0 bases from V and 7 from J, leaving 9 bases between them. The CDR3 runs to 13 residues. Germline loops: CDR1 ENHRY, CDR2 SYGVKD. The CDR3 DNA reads TGTGCCATCAGTGAGTCGTATGAGGGTGGCTACACCTTC. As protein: CAISESYEGGYTF.